The rows below give T cell receptor beta chains drawn from one sample of a study of T cell responses to AZD1222 COVID-19 vaccine. TCRdb's table, derived via immunoSEQ multiplex PCR, lists solely in-frame clones and lacks some. The table lists more than 90,000 clones, 90% of them singletons. The sample here was peripheral blood, taken on day 0 of AZD1222 vaccination. These receptors were obtained from an adult in good health. Each CDR3 is given with its conserved first and last residue. A D gene is named only where the DNA matches it firmly. The size entry is marked missing in some rows and otherwise reads once, few, many or a size class.

v_call: TRBV9
j_call: TRBJ1-1
d_call: TRBD1
clone_size: -
cdr3_length: 15
cdr3_aa: CASSVKGTGNTEAFF
cdr3_nt: TGTGCCAGCAGCGTTAAAGGGACAGGGAACACTGAAGCTTTCTTT

v_call: TRBV7-2
j_call: TRBJ2-5
d_call: -
clone_size: -
cdr3_length: 13
cdr3_aa: CASSLEMRETQYF
cdr3_nt: TGTGCCAGCAGCTTAGAGATGCGGGAGACCCAGTACTTC

v_call: TRBV30
j_call: TRBJ1-2
d_call: TRBD1
clone_size: -
cdr3_length: 14
cdr3_aa: CAWKFRDRVYGYTF
cdr3_nt: TGTGCCTGGAAATTCCGGGACAGGGTCTATGGCTACACCTTC

v_call: TRBV6-6
j_call: TRBJ1-1
d_call: -
clone_size: -
cdr3_length: 13
cdr3_aa: CASSYQEGGEAFF
cdr3_nt: TGTGCCAGCAGTTACCAGGAGGGAGGGGAAGCTTTCTTT

v_call: TRBV4-2
j_call: TRBJ1-2
d_call: -
clone_size: -
cdr3_length: 17
cdr3_aa: CASSQDLGTQLGYGYTF
cdr3_nt: TGTGCCAGCAGCCAAGATCTCGGGACACAACTCGGCTATGGCTACACCTTC

v_call: TRBV18
j_call: TRBJ2-6
d_call: TRBD1
clone_size: -
cdr3_length: 14
cdr3_aa: CASFTGAGANVLTF
cdr3_nt: TGTGCCAGCTTCACAGGGGCCGGGGCCAACGTCCTGACTTTC

v_call: TRBV7-2
j_call: TRBJ2-5
d_call: TRBD2
clone_size: few
cdr3_length: 14
cdr3_aa: CASSSGGFRETQYF
cdr3_nt: TGTGCCAGCAGCTCGGGGGGGTTTCGGGAGACCCAGTACTTC

v_call: TRBV1
j_call: TRBJ1-3
d_call: -
clone_size: -
cdr3_length: 17
cdr3_aa: CTSSQDRAGGAGNTIYF
cdr3_nt: TGCACCAGCAGCCAAGATCGGGCGGGTGGGGCTGGAAACACCATATATTTT

v_call: TRBV4-1
j_call: TRBJ2-7
d_call: TRBD1
clone_size: -
cdr3_length: 13
cdr3_aa: CASSHGQGYEQYF
cdr3_nt: TGCGCCAGCAGCCACGGACAGGGTTACGAGCAGTACTTC

v_call: TRBV12-3/TRBV12-4
j_call: TRBJ1-5
d_call: TRBD1
clone_size: -
cdr3_length: 13
cdr3_aa: CASSSDREQPQHF
cdr3_nt: TGTGCCAGCAGCTCCGACAGGGAACAGCCCCAGCATTTT

v_call: TRBV3-1/TRBV3-2
j_call: TRBJ1-2
d_call: -
clone_size: -
cdr3_length: 16
cdr3_aa: CASSQDRNRGDYGYTF
cdr3_nt: TGTGCCAGCAGCCAAGATAGAAACAGAGGGGACTATGGCTACACCTTC

v_call: TRBV25-1
j_call: TRBJ2-5
d_call: -
clone_size: -
cdr3_length: 15
cdr3_aa: CASSEYNRGGETQYF
cdr3_nt: TGTGCCAGCAGTGAATACAACAGGGGAGGGGAGACCCAGTACTTC

v_call: TRBV15
j_call: TRBJ1-6
d_call: -
clone_size: -
cdr3_length: 15
cdr3_aa: CAIGEGSSYNSPLHF
cdr3_nt: TGTGCCATTGGGGAGGGGAGCTCCTATAATTCACCCCTCCACTTT

v_call: TRBV28
j_call: TRBJ1-5
d_call: -
clone_size: -
cdr3_length: 14
cdr3_aa: CASRVYRDHQPQHF
cdr3_nt: TGTGCCAGCCGGGTCTACAGGGATCATCAGCCCCAGCATTTT

v_call: TRBV3-1/TRBV3-2
j_call: TRBJ2-3
d_call: -
clone_size: -
cdr3_length: 14
cdr3_aa: CASSPVFRTDTQYF
cdr3_nt: TGTGCCAGCAGCCCAGTCTTCCGAACAGATACGCAGTATTTT

v_call: TRBV5-1
j_call: TRBJ1-3
d_call: -
clone_size: -
cdr3_length: 14
cdr3_aa: CASMQGSSGNTIYF
cdr3_nt: TGCGCCAGCATGCAGGGTTCCTCTGGAAACACCATATATTTT

v_call: TRBV28
j_call: TRBJ2-5
d_call: -
clone_size: -
cdr3_length: 15
cdr3_aa: CASSSPGGLGETQYF
cdr3_nt: TGTGCCAGCAGTTCCCCGGGGGGCCTAGGGGAGACCCAGTACTTC

v_call: TRBV11-2
j_call: TRBJ1-2
d_call: TRBD1
clone_size: -
cdr3_length: 16
cdr3_aa: CASSPAGQGAIYGYTF
cdr3_nt: TGTGCCAGCAGCCCGGCTGGGCAGGGGGCGATCTATGGCTACACCTTC

v_call: TRBV27
j_call: TRBJ2-3
d_call: -
clone_size: -
cdr3_length: 11
cdr3_aa: CASRVTDTQYF
cdr3_nt: TGTGCCAGCAGAGTCACAGATACGCAGTATTTT

v_call: TRBV5-4
j_call: TRBJ2-5
d_call: TRBD2
clone_size: once
cdr3_length: 18
cdr3_aa: CASSLGGGLAGGRETQYF
cdr3_nt: TGTGCCAGCAGCTTGGGAGGAGGACTAGCGGGGGGTCGAGAGACCCAGTACTTC

v_call: TRBV6-5
j_call: TRBJ2-7
d_call: -
clone_size: -
cdr3_length: 14
cdr3_aa: CASARLHLVVGQYF
cdr3_nt: TGTGCCAGCGCTCGGTTACATCTAGTGGTAGGGCAGTACTTC

v_call: TRBV7-6
j_call: TRBJ2-3
d_call: TRBD1
clone_size: -
cdr3_length: 17
cdr3_aa: CASSLTEGQGFTDTQYF
cdr3_nt: TGTGCCAGCAGCTTAACAGAAGGACAGGGGTTTACAGATACGCAGTATTTT

v_call: TRBV29-1
j_call: TRBJ1-3
d_call: -
clone_size: -
cdr3_length: 14
cdr3_aa: CSVEESRGSNTIYF
cdr3_nt: TGCAGCGTTGAAGAGAGTAGGGGGAGTAACACCATATATTTT

v_call: TRBV28
j_call: TRBJ1-1
d_call: -
clone_size: -
cdr3_length: 13
cdr3_aa: CASSLLGRVEAFF
cdr3_nt: TGTGCCAGCAGTTTGTTGGGAAGGGTCGAAGCTTTCTTT

v_call: TRBV12-5
j_call: TRBJ2-1
d_call: -
clone_size: -
cdr3_length: 14
cdr3_aa: CASGSGSSYNEQFF
cdr3_nt: TGTGCTAGTGGTTCAGGGAGCTCCTACAATGAGCAGTTCTTC

v_call: TRBV6-1
j_call: TRBJ1-4
d_call: -
clone_size: -
cdr3_length: 12
cdr3_aa: CASSEHSEKLFF
cdr3_nt: TGTGCCAGCAGTGAGCATTCTGAAAAACTGTTTTTT

v_call: TRBV19
j_call: TRBJ2-3
d_call: -
clone_size: -
cdr3_length: 14
cdr3_aa: CASSMRSSTDTQYF
cdr3_nt: TGTGCCAGTAGTATGAGATCTAGCACAGATACGCAGTATTTT

v_call: TRBV19
j_call: TRBJ2-1
d_call: -
clone_size: -
cdr3_length: 16
cdr3_aa: CASSIWLGGPRNEQFF
cdr3_nt: TGTGCCAGTAGTATATGGTTGGGCGGTCCGCGCAATGAGCAGTTCTTC

v_call: TRBV4-1
j_call: TRBJ2-5
d_call: -
clone_size: -
cdr3_length: 14
cdr3_aa: CASSQDQGGKTQYF
cdr3_nt: TGCGCCAGCAGCCAAGATCAAGGCGGGAAGACCCAGTACTTC

v_call: TRBV6-5
j_call: TRBJ1-5
d_call: -
clone_size: -
cdr3_length: 15
cdr3_aa: CASSRRFIGDQPQHF
cdr3_nt: TGTGCCAGCAGCCGACGGTTTATTGGGGATCAGCCCCAGCATTTT

v_call: TRBV6-5
j_call: TRBJ1-2
d_call: -
clone_size: few
cdr3_length: 14
cdr3_aa: CASSYPEPQGGYTF
cdr3_nt: TGTGCCAGCAGTTACCCGGAACCTCAGGGTGGCTACACCTTC

v_call: TRBV4-1
j_call: TRBJ1-2
d_call: TRBD1
clone_size: -
cdr3_length: 15
cdr3_aa: CASSQQTGDGYGYTF
cdr3_nt: TGCGCCAGCAGCCAACAGACAGGGGATGGGTATGGCTACACCTTC

v_call: TRBV21-1
j_call: TRBJ1-2
d_call: -
clone_size: -
cdr3_length: 16
cdr3_aa: CASITGPLEALLGYTF
cdr3_nt: TGTGCCAGCATCACAGGACCCCTTGAGGCTCTCTTGGGCTACACCTTC

v_call: TRBV6-5
j_call: TRBJ1-3
d_call: -
clone_size: -
cdr3_length: 14
cdr3_aa: CASTPLGSGNTIYF
cdr3_nt: TGTGCCAGCACTCCCTTAGGGTCTGGAAACACCATATATTTT

v_call: TRBV9
j_call: TRBJ1-3
d_call: -
clone_size: -
cdr3_length: 15
cdr3_aa: CASSVGGVWGSTIYF
cdr3_nt: TGTGCCAGCAGCGTAGGAGGGGTTTGGGGAAGCACCATATATTTT

v_call: TRBV6-5
j_call: TRBJ1-2
d_call: -
clone_size: -
cdr3_length: 14
cdr3_aa: CASSPPGTLNGYTF
cdr3_nt: TGTGCCAGCAGTCCTCCCGGGACCTTAAATGGCTACACCTTC

v_call: TRBV14
j_call: TRBJ1-4
d_call: TRBD1
clone_size: -
cdr3_length: 14
cdr3_aa: CASSQGDRGEKLFF
cdr3_nt: TGTGCCAGCAGCCAAGGGGACAGGGGTGAAAAACTGTTTTTT

v_call: TRBV2
j_call: TRBJ1-2
d_call: -
clone_size: -
cdr3_length: 12
cdr3_aa: CASGKIRYGYTF
cdr3_nt: TGTGCCAGCGGTAAGATAAGATATGGCTACACCTTC

v_call: TRBV20-1
j_call: TRBJ2-1
d_call: TRBD1
clone_size: -
cdr3_length: 16
cdr3_aa: CSASPGTGLSYNEQFF
cdr3_nt: TGCAGTGCTAGTCCCGGGACAGGTTTGTCCTACAATGAGCAGTTCTTC

v_call: TRBV28
j_call: TRBJ2-7
d_call: -
clone_size: -
cdr3_length: 15
cdr3_aa: CASSFPDWGIYEQYF
cdr3_nt: TGTGCCAGCAGTTTCCCTGATTGGGGGATTTACGAGCAGTACTTC

v_call: TRBV5-8
j_call: TRBJ2-1
d_call: TRBD2
clone_size: -
cdr3_length: 16
cdr3_aa: CASSLRGSGGHNEQFF
cdr3_nt: TGTGCCAGCAGCTTGCGAGGTAGCGGGGGCCACAATGAGCAGTTCTTC

v_call: TRBV18
j_call: TRBJ1-6
d_call: -
clone_size: -
cdr3_length: 14
cdr3_aa: CASSPGDYNSPLHF
cdr3_nt: TGTGCCAGCTCACCGGGGGACTATAATTCACCCCTCCACTTT

v_call: TRBV6-5
j_call: TRBJ2-5
d_call: -
clone_size: -
cdr3_length: 10
cdr3_aa: CASSYETQYF
cdr3_nt: TGTGCCAGCAGTTATGAGACCCAGTACTTC

v_call: TRBV2
j_call: TRBJ2-3
d_call: TRBD2
clone_size: -
cdr3_length: 12
cdr3_aa: CASRRGGDTQYF
cdr3_nt: TGTGCCAGCAGGAGGGGAGGGGATACGCAGTATTTT

v_call: TRBV14
j_call: TRBJ1-6
d_call: -
clone_size: -
cdr3_length: 18
cdr3_aa: CASSRSNLWSPYNSPLHF
cdr3_nt: TGTGCCAGCAGCCGGAGCAACCTTTGGAGTCCCTATAATTCACCCCTCCACTTT

v_call: TRBV10-3
j_call: TRBJ1-1
d_call: TRBD1
clone_size: -
cdr3_length: 14
cdr3_aa: CAITQGQGGTEAFF
cdr3_nt: TGTGCCATCACCCAGGGCCAGGGGGGCACTGAAGCTTTCTTT

v_call: TRBV3-1/TRBV3-2
j_call: TRBJ1-6
d_call: -
clone_size: -
cdr3_length: 14
cdr3_aa: CASSPSQGRSPLHF
cdr3_nt: TGTGCCAGCAGCCCAAGTCAGGGTAGATCACCCCTCCACTTT

v_call: TRBV19
j_call: TRBJ1-1
d_call: -
clone_size: -
cdr3_length: 15
cdr3_aa: CASSIETYLLSEAFF
cdr3_nt: TGTGCCAGTAGTATAGAGACGTATCTACTGTCTGAAGCTTTCTTT

v_call: TRBV6-4
j_call: TRBJ2-2
d_call: -
clone_size: -
cdr3_length: 13
cdr3_aa: CASSDSEVGELFF
cdr3_nt: TGTGCCAGCAGTGACTCGGAAGTCGGGGAGCTGTTTTTT

v_call: TRBV10-3
j_call: TRBJ1-1
d_call: TRBD1
clone_size: -
cdr3_length: 12
cdr3_aa: CAIGTGLTEAFF
cdr3_nt: TGTGCCATTGGGACAGGCTTAACTGAAGCTTTCTTT

v_call: TRBV19
j_call: TRBJ1-1
d_call: -
clone_size: -
cdr3_length: 13
cdr3_aa: CASSMNRDTEAFF
cdr3_nt: TGTGCCAGTAGTATGAACAGGGACACTGAAGCTTTCTTT

v_call: TRBV28
j_call: TRBJ1-2
d_call: TRBD1
clone_size: -
cdr3_length: 16
cdr3_aa: CASSLFFGQGNYGYTF
cdr3_nt: TGTGCCAGCAGTTTATTTTTTGGACAGGGCAACTATGGCTACACCTTC